This TCR beta chain was sequenced in a study of T cells in Graves' hyperthyroidism and ophthalmopathy. Stable Graves' hyperthyroidism denoted no ophthalmopathy progression over 18 months. The CDR3 length is 15 residues. Trimming pared 3 bases from V and 1 base from J, leaving 10 bases between. CDR1 is MNHNS and CDR2 is SASEGT in the germline V gene. The sample holds many counts of this clonotype. TCR beta CDR3 sequences were amplified from RNA transcripts. HTBI primers were used for first-round RT-PCR of the TCR CDR3. Via MiXCR, TCRdb re-called the multiplex PCR reads, giving one row per CDR3 protein. The table has about 350,000 distinct CDR3 sequences, about 15% seen once.

The sequenced sample was blood. The chain links TRBV6-1 to TRBJ2-1; the D gene is possibly TRBD2 (6 bases). The sequence derives from a woman aged 25 to 45 with Graves' hyperthyroidism. The CDR3 protein is CASSEFRGSYNEQFF. DNA for the CDR3: TGTGCCAGCAGTGAGTTCCGGGGGTCCTACAATGAGCAGTTCTTC.